This T cell receptor beta chain was recovered during a study of blood T cell repertoires in COVID-19. Study in general: The cDNA or gDNA used as material had been derived from T cells, B-cell-depleted T cells, or PBMCs.

Method: immunoSEQ multiplex PCR; TCRdb's copy keeps in-frame clones and lacks some. The data show about 130,000 clones, about 85% seen once. The CDR3 spans 13 residues. In germline, CDR1 is SGHTA, CDR2 FQGNSA. Trimming shortened V by 4 bases and J by 8 bases, and 12 bases separated the two germline ends. The chain combines TRBV7-2 with TRBJ2-1, with D maybe TRBD1 (6 bases). The source of this sequence is an elderly man with active or convalescent COVID-19. Material for sequencing was peripheral blood. The CDR3 is CASSSAPGDEQFF. In DNA form, the CDR3 reads TGTGCCAGCAGCTCAGCCCCAGGGGATGAGCAGTTCTTC.